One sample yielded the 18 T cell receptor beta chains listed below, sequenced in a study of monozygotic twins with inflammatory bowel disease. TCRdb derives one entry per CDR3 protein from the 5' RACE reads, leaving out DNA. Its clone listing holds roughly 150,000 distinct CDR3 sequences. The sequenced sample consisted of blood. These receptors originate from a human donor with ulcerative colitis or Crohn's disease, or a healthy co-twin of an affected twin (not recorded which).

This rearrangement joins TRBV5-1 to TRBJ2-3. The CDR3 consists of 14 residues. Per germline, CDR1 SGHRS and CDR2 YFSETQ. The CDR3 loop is CASSLNWSTDTQYF. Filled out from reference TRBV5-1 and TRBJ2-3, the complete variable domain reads KAGVTQTPRYLIKTRGQQVTLSCSPISGHRSVSWYQQTPGQGLQFLFEYFSETQRNKGNFPGRFSGRQFSNSRSEMNVSTLELGDSALYLCASSLNWSTDTQYFGPGTRLTVL.

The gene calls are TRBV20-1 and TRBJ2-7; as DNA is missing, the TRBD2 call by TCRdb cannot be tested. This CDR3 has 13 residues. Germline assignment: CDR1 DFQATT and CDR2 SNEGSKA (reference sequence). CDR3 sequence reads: CSARGGFAYEQYF.

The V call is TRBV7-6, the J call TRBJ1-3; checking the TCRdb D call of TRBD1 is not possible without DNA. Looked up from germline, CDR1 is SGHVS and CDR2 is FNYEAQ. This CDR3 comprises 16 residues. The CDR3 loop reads CASSLGQGSARGTIYF.

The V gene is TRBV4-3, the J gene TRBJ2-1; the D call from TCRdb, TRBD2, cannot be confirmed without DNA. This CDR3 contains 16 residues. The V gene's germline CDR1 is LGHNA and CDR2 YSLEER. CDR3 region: CASSQELAGVTNEQFF.

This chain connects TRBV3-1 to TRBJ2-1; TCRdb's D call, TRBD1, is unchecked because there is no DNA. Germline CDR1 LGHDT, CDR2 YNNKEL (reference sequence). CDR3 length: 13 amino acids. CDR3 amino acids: CASSQGAVNEQFF.

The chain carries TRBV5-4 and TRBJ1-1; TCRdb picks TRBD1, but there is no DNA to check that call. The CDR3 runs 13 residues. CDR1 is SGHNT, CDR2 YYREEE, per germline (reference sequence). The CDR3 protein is CASTPAGSAEAFF.

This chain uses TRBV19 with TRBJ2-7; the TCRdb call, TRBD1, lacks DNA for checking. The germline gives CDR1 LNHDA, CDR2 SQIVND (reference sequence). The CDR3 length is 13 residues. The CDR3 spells CASSLQGAREQYF.

CDR3 amino acids: CASSRTPHKGGNQPQHF. This chain links TRBV6-2 or TRBV6-3 with TRBJ1-5; TCRdb outputs TRBD1, but without DNA this stays unchecked. Germline lookup yields CDR1 MNHEY and CDR2 SVGEGT. The CDR3 sequence is 17 residues long.

The CDR3 region is CSAREGVNEQFF. This chain links TRBV20-1 with TRBJ2-1; TCRdb lists TRBD1, though no DNA is available to test this call. Germline-derived CDR1 and CDR2 are DFQATT and SNEGSKA (reference sequence). The CDR3 has 12 amino acids.

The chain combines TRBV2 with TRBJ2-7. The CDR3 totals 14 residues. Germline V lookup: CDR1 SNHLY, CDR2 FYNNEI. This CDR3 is CASSVSGRASEQYF.

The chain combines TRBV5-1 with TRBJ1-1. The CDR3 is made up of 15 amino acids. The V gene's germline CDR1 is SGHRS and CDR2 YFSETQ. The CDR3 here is CASSFGTLENTEAFF. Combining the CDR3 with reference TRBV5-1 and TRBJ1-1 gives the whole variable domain KAGVTQTPRYLIKTRGQQVTLSCSPISGHRSVSWYQQTPGQGLQFLFEYFSETQRNKGNFPGRFSGRQFSNSRSEMNVSTLELGDSALYLCASSFGTLENTEAFFGQGTRLTVV.

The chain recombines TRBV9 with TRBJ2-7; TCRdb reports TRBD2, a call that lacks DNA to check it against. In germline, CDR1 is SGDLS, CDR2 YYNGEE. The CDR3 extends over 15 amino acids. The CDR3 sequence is CASSMTGTGPSEQYF.

The CDR3 spells CASSLVGGVGNEQYF. The chain joins TRBV7-2 to TRBJ2-1; TCRdb calls TRBD1, which cannot be checked without DNA. Germline values: CDR1 SGHTA, CDR2 FQGNSA. This CDR3 has 15 amino acids.

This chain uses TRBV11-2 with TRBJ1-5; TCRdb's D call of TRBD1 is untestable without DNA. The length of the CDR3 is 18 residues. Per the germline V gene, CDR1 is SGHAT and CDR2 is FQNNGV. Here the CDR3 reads CASSSPGVTSHSNQPQHF. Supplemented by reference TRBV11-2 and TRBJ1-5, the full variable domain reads EAGVAQSPRYKIIEKRQSVAFWCNPISGHATLYWYQQILGQGPKLLIQFQNNGVVDDSQLPKDRFSAERLKGVDSTLKIQPAKLEDSAVYLCASSSPGVTSHSNQPQHFGDGTRLSIL.

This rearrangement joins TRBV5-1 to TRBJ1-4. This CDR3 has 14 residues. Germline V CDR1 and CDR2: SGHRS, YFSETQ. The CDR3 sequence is CASSLGVTNEKLFF.

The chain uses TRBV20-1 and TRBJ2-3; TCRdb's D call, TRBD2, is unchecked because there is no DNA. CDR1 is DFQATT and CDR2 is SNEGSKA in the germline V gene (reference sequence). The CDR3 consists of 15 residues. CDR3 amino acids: CSASVISGFTDTQYF.

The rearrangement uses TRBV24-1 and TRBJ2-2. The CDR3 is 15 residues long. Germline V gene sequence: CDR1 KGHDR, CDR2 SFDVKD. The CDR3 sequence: CATTSGFGSTGELFF.

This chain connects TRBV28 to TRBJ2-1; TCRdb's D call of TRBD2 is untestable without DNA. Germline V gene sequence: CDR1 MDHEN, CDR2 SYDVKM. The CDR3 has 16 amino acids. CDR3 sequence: CASSRLATSPYNEQFF.